This TCR beta chain derives from a study of technical replicates of blood from several donors. Libraries were prepared by immunoSEQ multiplex PCR; TCRdb keeps only in-frame clonotypes and omits some of them. The repertoire consists of around 65,000 clones, with approximately 86% occurring once and the leading ten covering about 5%. The sample was PBMCs. This sequence was found in a human donor in good health. Some clones in this sample may be carry-over from other donors' samples.

The DNA of the CDR3 is TGTGCCAGCAGCATAGACAGGGTAGGCGAGCAGTACTTC. The encoded protein is CASSIDRVGEQYF. The chain has TRBV7-2 and TRBJ2-7; 7 nucleotides match TRBD1. The V segment lost 5 bases and the J segment 6 bases; nucleotides outside the gene matches: 7. Germline V gene data show CDR1 as SGHTA and CDR2 as FQGNSA. This CDR3 contains 13 residues. The variable domain in full, with the rest retrieved from reference TRBV7-2 and TRBJ2-7, is GAGVSQSPSNKVTEKGKDVELRCDPISGHTALYWYRQSLGQGLEFLIYFQGNSAPDKSGLPSDRFSAERTGGSVSTLTIQRTQQEDSAVYLCASSIDRVGEQYFGPGTRLTVT.